This T cell receptor beta chain was captured by sequencing in a study of shared clonotypes between healthy human individuals. Only in-frame clones appear in the TCRdb table, and some are missing; sequencing was by immunoSEQ multiplex PCR. The top ten clones hold roughly 0.15% of a sample with about 2.4 million clones, around 90% of them seen once. The CDR3 extends over 13 amino acids. The germline V gene has CDR1 MNHEY and CDR2 SVGAGI. With V trimmed by 6 bases and J by 5 bases, 4 bases remained unmatched. Material: naive CD4+ T cells sorted from blood. Subset meaning: CD45RA+ positively selected. The gene calls are TRBV6-5 and TRBJ1-2; 9 bases fit TRBD1. This clonotype was sampled from a man aged 18 to 29 in good health. CDR3 coding DNA: TGTGCCAGCAGGGACAGGGGCTCTTATGGCTACACCTTC. It translates to CASRDRGSYGYTF.